The text below deals with one T cell receptor beta chain. The germline V gene has CDR1 SGHTA and CDR2 FQGTGA. V was pared by 2 bases and J by 6 bases, with 11 bases between. The CDR3 extends over 14 amino acids. The record originates from a study of preoperative IRX-2 immunotherapy in early breast cancer. The treatment is: preoperative locoregional IRX-2 cytokine immunotherapy. This phase Ib study tested locoregional IRX-2 cytokine immunotherapy given before surgery. Measured with immunoSEQ multiplex PCR; TCRdb has only the in-frame clones, and not every one. The sample includes almost 35,000 clones, nearly 95% seen only once; the top ten take about 6%.

Sampling was carried out from a patient treated with IRX-2 immunotherapy. This TCR was sampled from a human donor with breast cancer. V is TRBV7-3 and J is TRBJ1-3; D is unclear. The CDR3 coding sequence is TGTGCCAGCAGCTTATCACCCGGGGAAAACACCATATATTTT. Translating gives CASSLSPGENTIYF.